This T cell receptor beta chain comes out of a study of molecular identifiers for immune sequencing clone quantification. Making the bulk TCR libraries relied on previously described methods and listed TCR primers. TCRdb called the PCR reads again in MiXCR, with one record for every CDR3 protein. The table has 23,000 or so distinct CDR3 sequences, over 15% seen once. This clonotype was counted ten times or more. Its antigen is not identified. CDR1 is SGHRS, CDR2 YFSETQ, per germline. This CDR3 has 15 amino acids. Trimming removed 3 bases from V and 5 bases from J, with 17 bases in between. Study results and limitations: Jurkat TCR RNA spiked in from one cell (amid some 1 million naive cells) was reportedly detectable. Over 99% of effector molecules, yet under 1% of naive-cell molecules, were held by clones above 20 RNA copies.

Sorted inputs of roughly 19,000 to 1,100,000 cells, with 10%, 30% or 50% RNA, yielded naive CD8 libraries. This chain connects TRBV5-1 to TRBJ2-5; D is unclear. The receptor was isolated from a human donor in good health. Some libraries in this study had Jurkat cell RNA spiked in. The specimen sequenced was naive CD8+ T cells from blood, with Jurkat cell RNA spiked in. Indicated subset: FACS-sorted CD8+CD4-CCR7+CD45RA+ naive T cells. In DNA, the CDR3 is TGCGCCAGCAGCTCAAGGACCAACGGCCGTGAGACCCAGTACTTC. Translation gives CASSSRTNGRETQYF.